The subject of this entry is one T cell receptor beta chain. Its target is unknown. This sample was included in a study of post-analysis software for immune sequencing data. Study background: Relapsing-remitting, secondary progressive and progressive-relapsing courses of multiple sclerosis were included.

Findings and caveats of the study: By F measure, samples from a shared preparation batch strongly co-clustered. Five TRBV segments (TRBV5-6, TRBV5-1 and TRBV20-1 among them) occurred more frequently in patients than in controls. Comparison with controls showed significantly lower normalized Chao1 diversity in multiple sclerosis patients.

Germline V gene lookup returns CDR1 LNHNV and CDR2 YYDKDF (reference sequence). The CDR3 spans 18 residues. Trimming pared 3 bases from V and 9 bases from J, leaving 24 bases between. Prepared libraries of TCR beta cDNA carried unique molecular identifiers. Yield was 500,000 to 600,000 cDNA molecules from around 0.96 to 9.9 million T cells. MiXCR was run by TCRdb on the PCR reads, yielding one entry per CDR3 protein. The sample yields about 430,000 distinct CDR3 sequences, 30% to 45% seen once. The clonotype was recovered from a girl aged 2 to 10 with multiple sclerosis. The specimen sequenced was blood. The V and J genes are TRBV15 and TRBJ1-6; D is undetermined. CDR3 nucleotides: TGTGCCACCAGCAGTGGGCCGGGTGATGCTTCTTGGGGTTCACCCCTCCACTTT. It encodes CATSSGPGDASWGSPLHF.